These 29 T cell receptor beta chains were sequenced from one sample in a study of cytomegalovirus exposure and HLA in healthy donors. Profiling relied on immunoSEQ multiplex PCR, and the TCRdb table lists in-frame clones only, not all of them. The sample records 250,000 to 300,000 clones, 80% to 90% being singletons. Sequencing was done on a sample of PBMCs. These receptors came from a woman in her late teens or twenties in good health and CMV-seronegative.

The chain couples TRBV5-6 to TRBJ1-2, with D uncertain. V gave up 3 bases and J gave up 2 bases, with 14 bases separating them. Germline V gives CDR1 SGHDT, CDR2 YYEEEE. This CDR3 has 15 residues. The CDR3 coding sequence is TGTGCCAGCAGCTCCGACTTAAAAACCAACTATGGCTACACCTTC. Amino acid sequence: CASSSDLKTNYGYTF.

The CDR3 loop reads CASSARTSGPNSYNEQFF. The CDR3 coding sequence is TGTGCCAGCAGTGCACGGACTAGCGGCCCGAACTCCTACAATGAGCAGTTCTTC. The chain joins TRBV6-4 to TRBJ2-1; TRBD2 matches 10 bases. Germline assignment: CDR1 MRHNA and CDR2 SNTAGT. V lost 4 bases, J lost 0 bases, and 9 bases stayed unmatched. The CDR3 has 18 amino acids.

This clone has only one observation. V gene TRBV6-5 combines with J gene TRBJ1-1; D is ambiguous. Trimming cost V 6 bases and J 0 bases, with 11 bases left between them. Per the germline V gene, CDR1 is MNHEY and CDR2 is SVGAGI. There are 14 residues in the CDR3. CDR3 residues: CASRPAAMNTEAFF. DNA of the CDR3: TGTGCCAGCAGGCCTGCGGCCATGAACACTGAAGCTTTCTTT.

The DNA for the CDR3 is TGCGCCAGCAGCTTGGTAGACAGGATCTCCTACGAGCAGTACTTC. This codes for CASSLVDRISYEQYF. The rearrangement joins TRBV5-1 to TRBJ2-7; tentatively, D is TRBD1 (6 bases). Trimming removed 0 bases from V and 0 bases from J, with 10 bases in between. Germline CDR1 SGHRS, CDR2 YFSETQ. This CDR3 is built from 15 residues. Complete variable domain (other parts from reference TRBV5-1 and TRBJ2-7): KAGVTQTPRYLIKTRGQQVTLSCSPISGHRSVSWYQQTPGQGLQFLFEYFSETQRNKGNFPGRFSGRQFSNSRSEMNVSTLELGDSALYLCASSLVDRISYEQYFGPGTRLTVT.

The chain combines TRBV10-1 with TRBJ2-1; the D gene is possibly TRBD1 (6 bases). The germline CDR1 and CDR2 sequences are WNHNN and SYGVQD (reference sequence). Trimming left V 7 bases short and J 2 bases short, with 9 bases between. The CDR3 sequence is 13 residues long. Here the CDR3 reads CASTAGAYNEQFF. CDR3 coding DNA: TGCGCCAGCACGGCAGGGGCCTACAATGAGCAGTTCTTC.

The V call is TRBV30, the J call TRBJ1-5; 7 bases fit TRBD1. The CDR3 is 16 amino acids. Germline V gene lookup returns CDR1 GTSNPN and CDR2 SVGIG (reference sequence). Trimming took 2 bases from V and 1 from J; bases not matched to a gene: 8. The CDR3 DNA reads TGTGCCTGGAGTCGGACAGGTCTTCTAAGCAATCAGCCCCAGCATTTT. As protein: CAWSRTGLLSNQPQHF.

In its sample, this clone was seen once. V and J are TRBV28 and TRBJ2-7; 9 bases match TRBD1. Germline V CDR1 and CDR2: MDHEN, SYDVKM. With V trimmed by 6 bases and J by 5 bases, 5 bases remained unmatched. The CDR3 is 13 amino acids. The CDR3 DNA follows: TGTGCCAGCAGCGTGACAGGGGGTGACGAGCAGTACTTC. It yields the protein CASSVTGGDEQYF.

The chain employs TRBV10-2 and TRBJ2-2; D is uncertain. V lost 5 bases to trimming and J lost 1 base, with 2 bases between them. The germline gives CDR1 WSHSY, CDR2 SAAADI. The CDR3 has 12 amino acids. CDR3 nucleotide sequence: TGCGCCAGCAGTCAGAACACCGGGGAGCTGTTTTTT. Translated, it gives CASSQNTGELFF.

The chain joins TRBV5-6 to TRBJ1-4, with 7 nucleotides matching TRBD1. The CDR3 extends over 13 amino acids. V shed 4 bases, J shed 7 bases, and the junction held 4 bases outside the gene matches. CDR1 and CDR2 (germline): SGHDT, YYEEEE. DNA for the CDR3: TGTGCCAGCAGCAAAGGGACAGTTGAAAAACTGTTTTTT. Translated, it gives CASSKGTVEKLFF.

The rearrangement links TRBV7-2 to TRBJ2-2; D may be TRBD2 (6 bases). The V gene's germline CDR1 is SGHTA and CDR2 FQGNSA. The CDR3 has 17 residues. Trimming took 1 base from V and 1 from J, leaving 13 bases between them. The CDR3 nucleotides are TGTGCCAGCAGCTTAGTTTCGGGGACTGTGAACACCGGGGAGCTGTTTTTT. It translates to CASSLVSGTVNTGELFF.

CDR3 region: CASSDVGRSAGNTEAFF. The CDR3, as DNA: TGTGCCAGCAGTGATGTAGGCAGGTCGGCAGGGAACACTGAAGCTTTCTTT. The chain joins TRBV25-1 to TRBJ1-1; D not certain. The V end lost 3 bases, the J end lost 1 base, and 18 bases lay between the germline ends. The CDR3 is 17 residues long. Germline V CDR1 and CDR2: MGHDK, SYGVNS.

Comments on this clone: The identical CDR3 is also encoded by other nucleotide sequences in the sample. CDR3 amino acids: CASSLRTSGSYEQYF. The CDR3 DNA follows: TGTGCCAGCAGCTTAAGGACTAGCGGGTCCTACGAGCAGTACTTC. The rearrangement links TRBV7-2 to TRBJ2-7; 11 bases map to TRBD2. Trimming at V came to 2 bases and at J to 1 base, leaving 1 base not matched to a gene. Germline CDR1 reads SGHTA; CDR2 reads FQGNSA. The CDR3 runs to 15 residues.

The chain recombines TRBV9 with TRBJ2-7, with 10 bases that match TRBD1. Germline CDR1 and CDR2: SGDLS and YYNGEE. The V and J ends lost 6 bases and 4 bases, in that order; junction bases with no gene match: 10. This CDR3 has 15 residues. In DNA form, the CDR3 reads TGTGCCAGCACCCCCGGGACAGGGGTGAGGTACGAGCAGTACTTC. Protein product: CASTPGTGVRYEQYF.

The V gene is TRBV5-1, the J gene TRBJ2-7; D perhaps matches TRBD2 (5 bases). Germline V gene sequence: CDR1 SGHRS, CDR2 YFSETQ. This CDR3 has 14 residues. Between the trimmed V and J ends, which lost 6 bases and 1 base, there was a span of 14 bases. CDR3 in amino acids: CASTSVGGSYEQYF. In nucleotides, the CDR3 is TGCGCCAGCACCTCGGTAGGAGGTTCCTACGAGCAGTACTTC.

V is TRBV6-5 and J is TRBJ1-4; D not resolved. This CDR3 spans 15 amino acids. Germline V lookup: CDR1 MNHEY, CDR2 SVGAGI. The V and J ends lost 1 base and 8 bases respectively, with 14 bases between them. The CDR3 DNA is TGTGCCAGCAGTTACTTGGGAGATCCGGGAGAAAAACTGTTTTTT. Translation gives CASSYLGDPGEKLFF.

V usage is TRBV28 and J usage is TRBJ1-1; 9 positions agree with TRBD1. Germline loops: CDR1 MDHEN, CDR2 SYDVKM. CDR3 length: 14 residues. The V and J ends lost 6 bases and 4 bases, in that order; junction bases with no gene match: 6. This CDR3 is CASSLDRGVTEAFF. CDR3 bases: TGTGCCAGCAGCCTCGACAGGGGGGTCACTGAAGCTTTCTTT.

V and J are TRBV28 and TRBJ1-5; D is unclear. The CDR3 contains 13 residues. V lost 4 bases to trimming and J lost 5 bases, with 9 bases between them. CDR1 and CDR2 from the germline V gene are MDHEN and SYDVKM. In DNA form, the CDR3 reads TGTGCCAGCAGTTCCCAAAATTATCAGCCCCAGCATTTT. It codes for CASSSQNYQPQHF.

This chain connects TRBV9 to TRBJ2-3; unclear D gene. The CDR3 consists of 15 residues. V was shortened by 3 bases and J by 2 bases, with 13 bases between the two germline ends. The V gene's germline CDR1 is SGDLS and CDR2 YYNGEE. CDR3 bases: TGTGCCAGCAGCGCCTACAGAGACCACACAGATACGCAGTATTTT. Translating gives CASSAYRDHTDTQYF.

The chain couples TRBV6-5 to TRBJ2-7, with TRBD1 as a possible D gene (6 bases). V was cut by 0 bases and J by 0 bases, with 12 bases left in between. CDR3 length equals 16 residues. CDR1 is MNHEY and CDR2 is SVGAGI in the germline V gene. The chain's CDR3 is CASSYSGTRSSYEQYF. The CDR3, as DNA: TGTGCCAGCAGTTACTCCGGGACACGGAGCTCCTACGAGCAGTACTTC.

The V gene is TRBV28, the J gene TRBJ2-1; 12 positions match TRBD1. V trimming: 9 bases; J trimming: 6 bases; junction bases outside the gene matches: 27. Germline-derived CDR1 and CDR2 are MDHEN and SYDVKM. This CDR3 contains 21 residues. The CDR3 DNA follows: TGTGCCAGTAAACTACCATCCCCGGGACAGGGGGCGCGGGATATGTTCAATGAGCAGTTCTTC. Amino acid sequence: CASKLPSPGQGARDMFNEQFF.

Here the CDR3 DNA reads TGTGCCAGCAGCTTAACGGGTTACGAGCAGTACTTC. Translated: CASSLTGYEQYF. The genes are TRBV5-4 and TRBJ2-7; no clear D gene. Germline-derived CDR1 and CDR2 are SGHNT and YYREEE (reference sequence). Trimming pared 2 bases from V and 4 bases from J, leaving 7 bases between. This CDR3 comprises 12 residues.

CDR3 amino acids: CASSRDRVIYEQYF. The CDR3, as DNA: TGTGCCAGTAGCCGGGACAGGGTAATTTACGAGCAGTACTTC. The chain combines TRBV6-1 with TRBJ2-7, with TRBD1 matching 9 bases. The CDR3 contains 14 residues. Trimming at V came to 9 bases and at J to 4 bases, leaving 10 bases not matched to a gene. The V gene's germline CDR1 is MNHNS and CDR2 SASEGT.

This clone was seen a single time. The J gene is TRBJ2-6, the V gene TRBV7-6; maybe TRBD1 (5 bases). Trimming stripped 5 bases from V and 0 bases from J, with 17 bases between. Germline V gene sequence: CDR1 SGHVS, CDR2 FNYEAQ. The CDR3 length is 18 residues. The CDR3, as DNA: TGTGCCAGCAGCCTTGGGCCAGGGCCGGACTCTGGGGCCAACGTCCTGACTTTC. Amino acids: CASSLGPGPDSGANVLTF.

The rearrangement joins TRBV19 to TRBJ1-4, with D perhaps matching TRBD1 (6 bases). The germline gives CDR1 LNHDA, CDR2 SQIVND (reference sequence). The CDR3 runs to 11 residues. The germline V and J ends were trimmed by 8 bases and 12 bases, with 13 bases remaining between them. The CDR3 sequence is CASVQGLELFF. As DNA, the CDR3 is TGTGCCAGTGTACAGGGTTTGGAACTGTTTTTT.

The V call is TRBV9, the J call TRBJ2-1, with TRBD1 matching 7 bases. CDR1 is SGDLS and CDR2 is YYNGEE in the germline V gene. This CDR3 has 17 residues. Unmatched junction bases numbered 9, after V lost 3 bases and J lost 0 bases. The CDR3 nucleotides are TGTGCCAGCAGCGGAACCGGGACAGAGAGCTCCTACAATGAGCAGTTCTTC. Amino acids: CASSGTGTESSYNEQFF.

The V call is TRBV12-5, the J call TRBJ1-1; D unresolved. Germline values: CDR1 LGHNT, CDR2 FRNRAP. V lost 6 bases to trimming and J lost 1 base, with 6 bases between them. There are 12 residues in the CDR3. The CDR3 DNA sequence: TGTGCTAGTGGGCGAAAGAACACTGAAGCTTTCTTT. This sequence encodes CASGRKNTEAFF. Looking up the rest from reference TRBV12-5 and TRBJ1-1 gives the full variable domain: DARVTQTPRHKVTEMGQEVTMRCQPILGHNTVFWYRQTMMQGLELLAYFRNRAPLDDSGMPKDRFSAEMPDATLATLKIQPSEPRDSAVYFCASGRKNTEAFFGQGTRLTVV.

V usage is TRBV30 and J usage is TRBJ1-2; 7 bases fit TRBD1. The CDR3 extends over 14 amino acids. V dropped 4 bases and J dropped 0; count of bases not matched to a gene: 5. Germline values: CDR1 GTSNPN, CDR2 SVGIG (reference sequence). This CDR3 is CAWNEQGTNYGYTF. Here the CDR3 DNA reads TGTGCCTGGAATGAACAGGGGACTAACTATGGCTACACCTTC.

This clone was seen more than once but under ten times. This chain joins TRBV27 and TRBJ1-1; perhaps TRBD1 as D (6 bases). CDR1 and CDR2 from the germline V gene are MNHEY and SMNVEV (reference sequence). V was trimmed by 6 bases and J by 3 bases, leaving 14 bases between them. This CDR3 has 14 residues. DNA for the CDR3: TGTGCCAGCAGCCCAACAGGGTCGGACACTGAAGCTTTCTTT. Translation gives CASSPTGSDTEAFF.

The V and J genes are TRBV4-3 and TRBJ1-2; TRBD1 is a possible D gene (5 bases). The CDR3 is 15 residues long. Germline CDR1 LGHNA, CDR2 YSLEER. The V end was cut by 0 bases, the J end by 0 bases, with 8 bases between. Here the CDR3 reads CASSQDLTANYGYTF. CDR3 in DNA: TGCGCCAGCAGCCAAGATCTGACAGCTAACTATGGCTACACCTTC.